Following are 10 T cell receptor beta chains from one sample sequenced in a study of Ad26.COV2.S vaccination and SARS-CoV-2 variants. The treatment is: 15 to 20 received Ad26.COV2.S at low or high dose, single or two shots; roughly five received placebo; per-sample allocation not given. All samples were drawn on day 63, counting from the first vaccine or placebo injection. Using immunoSEQ multiplex PCR, the repertoire was profiled, and TCRdb retains in-frame clones only, with some absent. The table shows some 390,000 clones, with about 88% occurring only once. Source: peripheral blood, taken in a trial of Ad26.COV2.S vaccine versus placebo. These receptors were taken from a person between 18 and 65 years old who received the Ad26.COV2.S COVID-19 vaccine or a placebo.

The chain couples TRBV2 to TRBJ2-1; the D gene is possibly TRBD2 (6 bases). V gave up 4 bases and J gave up 2 bases, with 12 bases separating them. From germline, CDR1 is SNHLY and CDR2 FYNNEI. This CDR3 comprises 15 residues. The CDR3 coding sequence is TGTGCCAGCAGTGGGGGGGTTAACACCTACAATGAGCAGTTCTTC. Translating it yields CASSGGVNTYNEQFF.

The chain is built from TRBV3-1 (or the pseudogene TRBV3-2) and TRBJ2-7, with TRBD1 as a possible D gene (6 bases). This CDR3 region has 14 residues. CDR1 LGHDT and CDR2 YNNKEL come from the germline V gene (reference sequence). Between the trimmed V and J ends, which lost 4 bases and 3 bases, there was a span of 13 bases. This chain's CDR3 is CASSRGHGNYEQYF. CDR3 nucleotides: TGTGCCAGCAGCCGGGGACACGGAAACTACGAGCAGTACTTC.

This chain joins TRBV30 and TRBJ1-1, with no clear D. CDR1 is GTSNPN, CDR2 SVGIG, per germline (reference sequence). This CDR3 contains 15 residues. Trimming left V 1 base short and J 1 base short, with 13 bases between. The CDR3 is CAWSAHSLGNTEAFF. Written as DNA, the CDR3 is TGTGCCTGGAGTGCACACTCGCTTGGGAACACTGAAGCTTTCTTT. Full variable domain (rest looked up from reference TRBV30 and TRBJ1-1): SQTIHQWPATLVQPVGSPLSLECTVEGTSNPNLYWYRQAAGRGLQLLFYSVGIGQISSEVPQNLSASRPQDRQFILSSKKLLLSDSGFYLCAWSAHSLGNTEAFFGQGTRLTVV.

V usage is TRBV28 and J usage is TRBJ1-3, with D unclear. CDR3 length: 14 residues. Trimming shortened V by 5 bases and J by 0 bases, and 8 bases separated the two germline ends. CDR1 is MDHEN and CDR2 is SYDVKM in the germline V gene. The CDR3 reads CASSPRFSGNTIYF. The CDR3 DNA follows: TGTGCCAGCAGTCCCAGGTTCTCTGGAAACACCATATATTTT.

The V gene is TRBV27, the J gene TRBJ1-1; D gene ambiguous. V was clipped by 3 bases and J by 4 bases, with 12 bases between them. Germline V gives CDR1 MNHEY, CDR2 SMNVEV (reference sequence). The CDR3 runs 14 residues. The CDR3 DNA sequence: TGTGCCAGCAGTTTGGAGGGCCGAGGCACTGAAGCTTTCTTT. It is translated as CASSLEGRGTEAFF.

J is TRBJ1-2 and V is TRBV6-5; unclear D gene. The CDR3 runs 13 residues. Germline lookup yields CDR1 MNHEY and CDR2 SVGAGI. The V gene lost 2 bases and the J gene lost 4 bases, with 8 bases spanning the gap. Here the CDR3 reads CASSYVNSYGYTF. CDR3 in DNA: TGTGCCAGCAGTTACGTCAATAGCTATGGCTACACCTTC.

The chain carries TRBV5-1 and TRBJ1-1; D uncertain. CDR1 and CDR2 (germline): SGHRS, YFSETQ. The V and J ends lost 0 bases and 0 bases respectively, with 6 bases between them. This CDR3 has 14 amino acids. DNA for the CDR3: TGCGCCAGCAGCTTGGTACAGATGAACACTGAAGCTTTCTTT. Its protein is CASSLVQMNTEAFF.

The V call is TRBV2, the J call TRBJ1-1, with 7 bases fitting TRBD1. This CDR3 has 17 amino acids. Germline values: CDR1 SNHLY, CDR2 FYNNEI. V lost 8 bases and J lost 4; bases outside the gene matches: 19. The CDR3 coding sequence is TGTGCCAGCTCGGACAGGACCTTGGTCGGGTTTAGCACTGAAGCTTTCTTT. Translated, it gives CASSDRTLVGFSTEAFF.

The rearrangement uses TRBV11-1 and TRBJ2-4, with 11 bases matching TRBD1. With V trimmed by 7 bases and J by 6 bases, 8 bases remained unmatched. This CDR3 contains 15 residues. Germline V CDR1 and CDR2: SGHAT, FQDESV (reference sequence). CDR3 bases: TGTGCCAGCACCTCGGGACAGGGGGGGAGAAACATTCAGTACTTC. Its translation is CASTSGQGGRNIQYF.

The V and J genes are TRBV11-3 and TRBJ2-3; TRBD2 matches at 7 bases. The CDR3 is 14 residues long. Germline assignment: CDR1 SGHNT and CDR2 YENEEA. The junction had 4 bases not matched to a gene; V was cut back by 5 bases and J by 2 bases. The CDR3 DNA sequence: TGTGCCAGCAGCCGAGCGGGAATCACAGATACGCAGTATTTT. Protein product: CASSRAGITDTQYF. The full variable domain, completed using reference TRBV11-3 and TRBJ2-3, is EAGVVQSPRYKIIEKKQPVAFWCNPISGHNTLYWYLQNLGQGPELLIRYENEEAVDDSQLPKDRFSAERLKGVDSTLKIQPAELGDSAVYLCASSRAGITDTQYFGPGTRLTVL.